What follows describes a single TCR beta chain. This clonotype was seen repeatedly, ten times or more. What this receptor recognizes is not known. No base-level quality is on record; no much larger clone is a single base apart. Relative to germline, V is 10 bases shorter and J is 3 bases shorter, with 16 bases between their ends. As encoded in the germline V gene, CDR1 is MNHEY while CDR2 is SVGAGI. The CDR3 contains 13 residues, cysteine and phenylalanine counted. This entry keeps only the CDR3 DNA: 39 bases, framed from base 1. Ophthalmopathy patients were characterized by moderately to severely active disease, a Clinical Activity Score of at least 3, a NOSPECS grade of at least 4, and a disease duration under 3 months. Patients were excluded if they had other autoimmune diseases, uncontrolled infections, pregnancy or lactation. Clinical symptoms, serum thyroxine, TRAb, thyroid ultrasound and orbital computed tomography formed the basis of the diagnosis. PBMCs were isolated from about 9.2 ml of fresh peripheral blood by Ficoll-Paque density gradient centrifugation. Trizol reagent was used to extract the total RNA, and its quality was then checked on an Agilent 2100 Bioanalyzer.

The source of the sample is a study of Graves' ophthalmopathy and Graves' hyperthyroidism (dated 2018 in TCRdb). Study-level background: Peripheral blood was collected at initial diagnosis, prior to any treatment. The study used TCR beta repertoire signatures to distinguish Graves' ophthalmopathy from Graves' hyperthyroidism and to predict progression to ophthalmopathy. In total, 135 blood samples were TCR-sequenced: around 42 ophthalmopathy, approximately 75 hyperthyroidism and roughly 17 hyperthyroidism-to-ophthalmopathy patients. A discovery set of 95 to 100 patients (under 45 ophthalmopathy, 57 stable hyperthyroidism) was enrolled to explore V-J signatures distinguishing ophthalmopathy from hyperthyroidism. An independent validation cohort was composed of 18 to 20 hyperthyroidism patients and 17 patients who later progressed from hyperthyroidism to ophthalmopathy. In a handful of hyperthyroidism patients, the T-cell repertoires found in thyroid tissue were compared with those found in blood. After sampling, hyperthyroidism patients received methimazole starting at 30 mg daily, and ophthalmopathy patients received high-dose intravenous methylprednisolone. For training and testing, the approximately 97 patients in the discovery cohort were randomly divided in a 7:3 ratio.

For repertoire sequencing, TCR beta CDR3 regions were amplified from RNA transcripts. HTBI primers and the Qiagen OneStep RT-PCR kit were used in a first-round RT-PCR, which was followed by a second-round multiplex PCR, size selection and purification. Libraries were sequenced paired-end with 100 bp reads on an Illumina HiSeq2000. The published analysis was carried out like this. Reads were processed with SOAPnuke, discarding reads with adapters, uncalled bases, mean Phred below 15, or no exact constant-primer or identifier match. High-quality paired reads were merged with COPE v1.2.5. Clonotypes were defined as unique nucleotide sequences and were aligned to IMGT TRB V, D and J references using MiTCR v1.1. The analysis was limited to V-J combinations with a frequency above 0.0001, which together covered more than 98% of repertoires. For each V-J combination, a TCR clonal expansion and chaos score was defined as F50 clonal expansion divided by the chaos observed in the TCRdist matrix. Welch's t-statistics and random forest were used to reduce the features to approximately 13 V-J combinations, which were then used as input to a naive Bayes classifier. The Morisita-Horn index was used to measure how similar the thyroid and blood repertoires were. In-frame beta chains were kept once TCRdb had trimmed the public reads at Q25 with fastp and called clones with MiXCR. Under each unique CDR3 protein, matching rows form one entry showing the most common genes and DNA. The V and J calls, along with clone size, are taken from TCRdb and not from the paper's own processing. For this sample the table gives about 400,000 distinct CDR3 sequences, of which around 17% were detected only once. 1.6% of the sample belongs to the ten largest clones.

Points the paper makes about the study in general: In validation, the model predicted ophthalmopathy progression with more than 55% sensitivity and less than 80% specificity; some 13 predicted patients were CT-confirmed with GO in a median of around 6 months. In cross-validation, the 13-signature model distinguished ophthalmopathy from stable hyperthyroidism with 85% to 90% sensitivity and about 81% specificity, and in the test set the corresponding values were roughly 80% and 76%. Sample size was not predetermined statistically, and investigators were not blinded to group allocation. Most expanded thyroid clonotypes with frequency above 0.001 were also detected in blood, suggesting blood repertoires may reflect the thyroid immune response.

Sequenced input: peripheral blood. This sequence was found in a woman younger than 35 with Graves' ophthalmopathy. Donor details come from another sample of the same person, matched by shared clones. This receptor chain uses TRBV6-5 and TRBJ2-7; the D gene cannot be resolved reliably. The CDR3 is CATLGQADYEQYF. The sequenced DNA: TGTGCCACCCTAGGCCAGGCCGACTACGAGCAGTACTTC.